This T cell receptor beta chain was obtained from a study of T-cell memory formation after mild COVID-19. Study as a whole: Clustering of TCRs was largely donor specific.

Points on this clonotype: As yet, its antigen is unknown.

5'RACE, which relied on constant-segment primers, yielded TCR alpha and TCR beta cDNA libraries carrying sample barcodes and UMIs. Via MiXCR, TCRdb re-called the 5' RACE reads, giving one row per CDR3 protein. This sample has roughly 400,000 distinct CDR3 sequences; more than 15% occur once, and the top ten carry roughly 21%. Study results and caveats: Second-wave clones that peaked on day 37 lacked confirmed SARS-CoV-2 specificity. Shrinking CD4+ clones resided mostly in CM and EM, and CD8+ ones in EMRA.

This TCR came from a man younger than 30 who had mild COVID-19 (a few samples of this study predate the infection). Cell type and time point are not known. The sequenced material came from PBMCs or a T cell subset sorted from them (not recorded which).

CDR3 protein: CASSIRQGGEAFF. For the CDR3, the DNA is TGTGCCAGTAGTATACGACAGGGGGGTGAAGCTTTCTTT. This chain joins TRBV19 and TRBJ1-1, with 9 nucleotides matching TRBD1. V lost 2 bases to trimming and J lost 7 bases; unmatched junction nucleotides: 2. This CDR3 has 13 residues. Germline V gives CDR1 LNHDA, CDR2 SQIVND (reference sequence).